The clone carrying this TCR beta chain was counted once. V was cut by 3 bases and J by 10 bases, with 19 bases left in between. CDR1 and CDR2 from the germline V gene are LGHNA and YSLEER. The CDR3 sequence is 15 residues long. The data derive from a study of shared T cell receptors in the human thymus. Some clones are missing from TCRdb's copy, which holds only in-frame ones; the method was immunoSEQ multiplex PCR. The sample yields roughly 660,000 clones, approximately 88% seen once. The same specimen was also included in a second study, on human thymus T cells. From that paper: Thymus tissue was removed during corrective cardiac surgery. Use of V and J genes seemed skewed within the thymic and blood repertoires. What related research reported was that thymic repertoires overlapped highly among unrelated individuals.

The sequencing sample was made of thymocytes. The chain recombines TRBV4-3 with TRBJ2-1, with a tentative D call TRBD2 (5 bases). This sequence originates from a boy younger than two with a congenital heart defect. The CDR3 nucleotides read TGCGCCAGCAGCCACCACTCCCTATTGGGAGCCGAGCAGTTCTTC. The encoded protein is CASSHHSLLGAEQFF.